These T cell receptor beta chains were read from a single sample in a study of molecular identifiers for immune sequencing clone quantification. A single record per CDR3 protein comes from TCRdb applying MiXCR to the PCR reads. The sample gives 8,800 or so distinct CDR3 sequences, 19% of which show up once; roughly 1.5% is in the top ten. The sample consisted of naive CD8+ T cells from blood, with Jurkat cell RNA spiked in. The receptor set was obtained from a human donor in good health. Some libraries in this study had Jurkat cell RNA spiked in. Both conserved end residues are part of each CDR3. The D gene is left open where the match is weak. The size entry is marked missing in some rows and otherwise reads once, few, many or a size class.

NA,TRBJ2-1,medium-sized,TRBV19,TGTGCCAGTAGGCCAGTCCCGGGGGCGCCCCCTGAGCAGTTCTTC,CASRPVPGAPPEQFF
TRBD2,TRBJ2-3,medium-sized,TRBV5-1,TGCGCCAGCAGCTTTACAACGGGAGGTAGTGATACGCAGTATTTT,CASSFTTGGSDTQYF
NA,TRBJ2-3,medium-sized,TRBV30,TGTGCCTGGAGTGTGGGGGCCCTTAGCACAGATACGCAGTATTTT,CAWSVGALSTDTQYF
TRBD2,TRBJ2-3,medium-sized,TRBV7-9,TGTGCCAGCAGCTCGACCGGGGGGGAAAGCACAGATACGCAGTATTTT,CASSSTGGESTDTQYF
NA,TRBJ2-7,many,TRBV6-9,TGTGCTAAGCAGGGACACACCTACGAGCAGTACTTC,CAKQGHTYEQYF
NA,TRBJ1-1,many,TRBV6-2/TRBV6-3,TGTGCCAGCAGTTACTTTAGCGCTGAAGCTTTCTTT,CASSYFSAEAFF
NA,TRBJ2-7,many,TRBV29-1,TGCAGCGTTGAAACCCCTTTGGCCTACGAGCAGTACTTC,CSVETPLAYEQYF
TRBD1,TRBJ2-7,NA,TRBV4-3,TGCGCCAGCAGCCAAGCCAACGCCGACAGGGGGCTTTCCTACGAGCAGTACTTC,CASSQANADRGLSYEQYF
NA,TRBJ1-5,NA,TRBV15,TGTGCCACCAGCAGAGATTTGGGTAGCAATCAGCCCCAGCATTTT,CATSRDLGSNQPQHF
NA,TRBJ1-5,medium-sized,TRBV28,TGTGCCAGCAGGAGTCGGGGAGGAGTTTATAGCAATCAGCCCCAGCATTTT,CASRSRGGVYSNQPQHF
TRBD2,TRBJ2-7,many,TRBV5-1,TGCGCCAGCAGCGTGGGGACTAGCGGGGCTCCGACCTACGAGCAGTACTTC,CASSVGTSGAPTYEQYF
NA,TRBJ2-1,many,TRBV5-4,TGTGCCAGCAGCGGGAAGGGGAGCTACAATGAGCAGTTCTTC,CASSGKGSYNEQFF
NA,TRBJ2-5,medium-sized,TRBV7-6,TGTGCCAGCAGCTTAGATTTGACCCCACTAGCTGAACAAGAGACCCAGTACTTC,CASSLDLTPLAEQETQYF
NA,TRBJ2-3,medium-sized,TRBV20-1,TGCAGTGCTAGTTGGCGGAGTAGCACAGATACGCAGTATTTT,CSASWRSSTDTQYF
NA,TRBJ2-7,medium-sized,TRBV4-1,TGCGCCAGCAGCCCCGTGGGGCAGCCCTACGAGCAGTACTTC,CASSPVGQPYEQYF
NA,TRBJ2-5,medium-sized,TRBV4-3,TGCGCCAGCAGCCAAGATCGGGTAGGGTACCAAGAGACCCAGTACTTC,CASSQDRVGYQETQYF
NA,TRBJ2-5,medium-sized,TRBV4-1,TGCGCCAGCAGCCAAGATCGGGTAGCTCCGGGCAGGGAAGAGACCCAGTACTTC,CASSQDRVAPGREETQYF
TRBD2,TRBJ2-1,NA,TRBV5-3,TGTGCCAGCAGACCCGGTCCTACCTCGACTAGCGGGAGAGCCTTTCTGTTCTTC,CASRPGPTSTSGRAFLFF
TRBD1,TRBJ2-3,medium-sized,TRBV28,TGTGCCAGCAGTTCAACGGACAGGGTAGCAGATACGCAGTATTTT,CASSSTDRVADTQYF
NA,TRBJ2-1,many,TRBV14,TGTGCCAGCAGCCTCGAGCGGAACTACAATGAGCAGTTCTTC,CASSLERNYNEQFF
NA,TRBJ1-1,medium-sized,TRBV6-2/TRBV6-3,TGTGCCAGCAGTTACGCGACAGATATTTTTGAAGCTTTCTTT,CASSYATDIFEAFF
NA,TRBJ2-7,many,TRBV25-1,TGTGCCAGCAATGAGGGGGACTTCCAGTACTTC,CASNEGDFQYF
TRBD2,TRBJ2-1,many,TRBV7-9,TGTGCCAGCAGCCGAAACGTTAAGGCCATGTTGGTAGCGGGGAATGACAATGAGCAGTTCTTC,CASSRNVKAMLVAGNDNEQFF
NA,TRBJ2-1,many,TRBV12-2,TGTGCAAGTCGCTTAGCTAGCGGGAGGTCCTCCTACAATGAGCAGTTCTTC,CASRLASGRSSYNEQFF
TRBD1,TRBJ2-7,medium-sized,TRBV28,TGTGCCAGCAGTCCCGGGGACAGTCTCGACGAGCAGTACTTC,CASSPGDSLDEQYF
NA,TRBJ1-5,many,TRBV12-3/TRBV12-4,TGTGCCAGCAGTTTTGTGCAGGGAAGTCAGCCCCAGCATTTT,CASSFVQGSQPQHF
NA,TRBJ1-1,medium-sized,TRBV9,TGTGCCAGCAGCCCAGAGGACGTTCAGAACACTGAAGCTTTCTTT,CASSPEDVQNTEAFF
NA,TRBJ1-5,many,TRBV19,TGTGCCAGTAGTATAGCCTCTAAGAGCAATCAGCCCCAGCATTTT,CASSIASKSNQPQHF
NA,TRBJ1-6,medium-sized,TRBV28,TGTGCCAGCAGTTTAGGTCCCACTTCACCCCTCCACTTT,CASSLGPTSPLHF
NA,TRBJ1-2,NA,TRBV4-3,TGCGCCAGCAGCCAAGATGCGGGGGGCTATGGCTACACCTTC,CASSQDAGGYGYTF
TRBD2,TRBJ2-3,medium-sized,TRBV5-8,TGTGCCAGCAGCTTAGTTACTAGCGAAGATACGCAGTATTTT,CASSLVTSEDTQYF
TRBD1,TRBJ2-2,NA,TRBV7-2,TGTGCCAGCAGCTTTGAGACAGGGTGGGCCGGGGAGCTGTTTTTT,CASSFETGWAGELFF
NA,TRBJ2-2,medium-sized,TRBV6-5,TGTGCCAGCAGGGAGAGCTACCTTTCGAACACCGGGGAGCTGTTTTTT,CASRESYLSNTGELFF
NA,TRBJ2-5,once,TRBV27,TGTGCCAGCAGTTCCCCCCAAGAGACCCAGTACTTC,CASSSPQETQYF
NA,TRBJ1-4,medium-sized,TRBV29-1,TGCAGCGTTGAATTACAAGCCGAAAAACTGTTTTTT,CSVELQAEKLFF
TRBD1,TRBJ2-6,medium-sized,TRBV13,TGTGCCAGCACTCCCGGGACAGGGGCTGGGGCCAACGTCCTGACTTTC,CASTPGTGAGANVLTF
TRBD1,TRBJ1-5,NA,TRBV20-1,TGCAGTGCTATGGGACAGGGGAATGGGCAGCCCCAGCATTTT,CSAMGQGNGQPQHF
TRBD1,TRBJ2-7,medium-sized,TRBV15,TGTGCCACCAGCAGCGCGGGGACAGGCTACGAGCAGTACTTC,CATSSAGTGYEQYF
NA,TRBJ2-7,medium-sized,TRBV7-2,TGTGCCAGCAGCTTAGGGGACAACCCCTACGAGCAGTACTTC,CASSLGDNPYEQYF
TRBD2,TRBJ2-7,medium-sized,TRBV4-1,TGCGCCAGCAGCCAAGTCCCAGCGGGAGAGTACGAGCAGTACTTC,CASSQVPAGEYEQYF
NA,TRBJ2-7,many,TRBV7-9,TGTGCCAGCAGCTTATTGAAGGTGGGCGAGCAGTACTTC,CASSLLKVGEQYF
TRBD1,TRBJ2-3,medium-sized,TRBV7-8,TGTGCCAGCAGCCTCCTTAGCTCAGGGGGTAGCACAGATACGCAGTATTTT,CASSLLSSGGSTDTQYF
TRBD1,TRBJ2-1,many,TRBV12-5,TGTGCTAGTGGTTTGGACAGGGGGGTCTACAATGAGCAGTTCTTC,CASGLDRGVYNEQFF
NA,TRBJ1-5,NA,TRBV19,TGTGCCAGTAGTATTGGCTCCAGGGGTATTCAGCCCCAGCATTTT,CASSIGSRGIQPQHF